The table lists the clone carrying this TCR delta chain with a few counts. A read error may explain this, as a much larger clone is one base away. The data stem from a study of gamma-delta chains in newborns, infants, children. TCRdb re-analyzed the reads via CATT. Altogether about 3,000 delta-chain clones are present, more than 2.5% being singletons, with the ten largest covering approximately 5.9%. Germline lookup yields CDR1 GEAIGNYY and CDR2 EKD. This CDR3 is built from 21 residues. J was trimmed by 2 bases and V by 3 bases; bases with no gene match: 25. The chain is built from TRDV2 and TRDJ1; 8 positions agree with TRDD3. The sample taken for sequencing was blood. This receptor was taken from a child who was a newborn, infant or young child, either healthy, febrile or measles-vaccinated (not recorded which). The CDR3 DNA follows: TGTGCCTGTGACGCGCTCGGACTGGGGGCCCGGAGGATACCGGGAACCGATAAACTCATCTTT. Residues: CACDALGLGARRIPGTDKLIF.